Each of the 26 T cell receptor beta chains below was sequenced from the same sample in a study of shared clonotypes between healthy human individuals (dated by TCRdb to the early 2020s). To prepare the library, the immunoSEQ multiplex PCR assay was applied. Sourced from immuneACCESS, this table was stored by TCRdb with only in-frame sequences that have V and J called. A share of the clones is absent; for the studies checked, an unresolved V gene accounts for under half, and the remainder has no known explanation. In this sample the table shows around 2,000,000 clones, about 95% of which occur a single time. The ten largest clonotypes hold 1% to 1.5% of the sample. CD8 naive samples were obtained by positive selection for CCR7 among CD45RO-negative cells, yielding a CD45RA+CCR7+ population from which TemRA cells were excluded. Sequenced sample: naive CD8+ T cells sorted from blood. According to the study, the label for this sample's cell subset or site signals: CD45RA+CCR7+. The receptor source for this set is a man younger than 30 in good health.

Comment on this clone: The sample carries other DNA sequences with the same CDR3. This sequence joins TRBV11-2 and TRBJ2-7; 8 bases agree with TRBD1. The CDR3 length is 13 residues. Germline CDR1 reads SGHAT; CDR2 reads FQNNGV. Germline trimming cut 4 bases from V and 3 bases from J; bases unmatched to any gene: 2. In DNA, the CDR3 is TGTGCCAGCAGCTCCGGGACAGGCTACGAGCAGTACTTC. As protein: CASSSGTGYEQYF. The variable domain in full, completed from reference TRBV11-2 and TRBJ2-7, reads EAGVAQSPRYKIIEKRQSVAFWCNPISGHATLYWYQQILGQGPKLLIQFQNNGVVDDSQLPKDRFSAERLKGVDSTLKIQPAKLEDSAVYLCASSSGTGYEQYFGPGTRLTVT.

The chain combines TRBV9 with TRBJ2-7; 8 nucleotides agree with TRBD2. Germline CDR1 and CDR2: SGDLS and YYNGEE. This CDR3 has 15 amino acids. J lost 1 base, V lost 2 bases, and 5 bases had no gene match. DNA of the CDR3: TGTGCCAGCAGCGTTACCGCGGGGGGTTCCTACGAGCAGTACTTC. Its translation is CASSVTAGGSYEQYF.

This chain joins TRBV23-1 and TRBJ1-5; no firm D call. TRBV23-1 has ORF status, its function being uncertain. The CDR3 loop spans 14 amino acids. The V end lost 1 base, the J end lost 4 bases, and 8 bases lay between the germline ends. The CDR3 sequence: CASSQYRVNQPQHF. In DNA form, the CDR3 reads TGCGCCAGCAGTCAATATAGGGTTAATCAGCCCCAGCATTTT.

The V call is TRBV6-5, the J call TRBJ2-7; 7 bases match TRBD1. The CDR3 is made up of 15 amino acids. V lost 6 bases, J lost 4 bases, and 12 bases stayed unmatched. Germline CDR1 is MNHEY and CDR2 is SVGAGI. The CDR3 reads CASRPTRDSLYEQYF. CDR3 in DNA: TGTGCCAGCAGGCCGACCCGGGACAGCCTTTACGAGCAGTACTTC.

The gene calls are TRBV7-8 and TRBJ1-6; D is undetermined. The germline V gene has CDR1 SGHVS and CDR2 FQNEAQ. The CDR3 totals 13 residues. Trimming pared 5 bases from V and 10 bases from J, leaving 12 bases between. CDR3 coding DNA: TGTGCCAGCAGCGACACTGGTGGGTCACCCCTCCACTTT. This codes for CASSDTGGSPLHF.

The gene calls are TRBV7-9 and TRBJ2-5; no definite D call. This CDR3 spans 13 amino acids. The V end was cut by 4 bases, the J end by 9 bases, with 15 bases between. Per the germline V gene, CDR1 is SEHNR and CDR2 is FQNEAQ (reference sequence). The CDR3 DNA reads as TGTGCCAGCAGCTCCGTTCCCAAGATGGCCCAGTACTTC. This encodes CASSSVPKMAQYF.

The V and J genes are TRBV4-1 and TRBJ2-5; 10 bases fit TRBD1. V lost 0 bases, J lost 3 bases, and 4 bases stayed unmatched. The germline V gene has CDR1 MGHRA and CDR2 YSYEKL. The CDR3 consists of 16 residues. CDR3 sequence reads: CASSQEGQGREETQYF. The CDR3 bases are TGCGCCAGCAGCCAAGAGGGACAGGGGCGGGAAGAGACCCAGTACTTC.

The J gene is TRBJ2-1, the V gene TRBV9; D not certain. This CDR3 region has 15 residues. CDR1 and CDR2 (germline): SGDLS, YYNGEE. V lost 3 bases, J lost 0 bases, and 10 bases lay in between. As DNA, the CDR3 is TGTGCCAGCAGCGATTCCCTCAGCTCCTACAATGAGCAGTTCTTC. Protein sequence: CASSDSLSSYNEQFF. Full variable domain (rest looked up from reference TRBV9 and TRBJ2-1): DSGVTQTPKHLITATGQRVTLRCSPRSGDLSVYWYQQSLDQGLQFLIQYYNGEERAKGNILERFSAQQFPDLHSELNLSSLELGDSALYFCASSDSLSSYNEQFFGPGTRLTVL.

The chain uses TRBV19 and TRBJ1-5; D remains unclear. Germline V gives CDR1 LNHDA, CDR2 SQIVND (reference sequence). The CDR3 extends over 16 amino acids. Trimming cost V 9 bases and J 7 bases, with 25 bases left between them. In DNA, the CDR3 is TGTGCCAGACTCTATAGTGGATGGGGATTAGTCCAGCCCCAGCATTTT. Residues: CARLYSGWGLVQPQHF.

The J gene is TRBJ2-7, the V gene TRBV28; D ambiguous. V was shortened by 4 bases and J by 5 bases, with 6 bases between the two germline ends. The CDR3 loop spans 11 amino acids. Germline V CDR1 and CDR2: MDHEN, SYDVKM. The DNA for the CDR3 is TGTGCCAGCAGTTCGGAAGACGAGCAGTACTTC. The encoded protein is CASSSEDEQYF.

The chain links TRBV27 to TRBJ1-2; weak D call: TRBD1 (6 bases). CDR1 and CDR2 (germline): MNHEY, SMNVEV (reference sequence). CDR3 length: 18 amino acids. V shed 5 bases and J shed 3 bases, with 25 bases lying between them. The CDR3 here is CASSPDHGGTAGDYGYTF. The DNA for the CDR3 is TGTGCCAGCAGTCCCGACCATGGCGGCACAGCAGGGGACTATGGCTACACCTTC.

The chain uses TRBV5-1 and TRBJ2-7, with unresolved D. The CDR3 runs to 12 residues. Trimming cost V 0 bases and J 7 bases, with 8 bases left between them. The germline gives CDR1 SGHRS, CDR2 YFSETQ. The CDR3 reads CASSLGSREQYF. In DNA form, the CDR3 reads TGCGCCAGCAGCTTGGGATCCAGGGAGCAGTACTTC.

The chain is built from TRBV7-3 and TRBJ2-7; 8 bases fit TRBD1. The CDR3 sequence is 15 residues long. CDR1 SGHTA and CDR2 FQGTGA come from the germline V gene. After removal of 2 bases from V and 3 bases from J, the junction contained 6 bases not matched to a gene. The CDR3 DNA is TGTGCCAGCAGCTTAGGACAGGGTCTCAACTACGAGCAGTACTTC. Its protein is CASSLGQGLNYEQYF.

The rearrangement joins TRBV19 to TRBJ1-1; tentative D call: TRBD1 (6 bases). The CDR3 is 15 residues long. The V end lost 3 bases, the J end lost 4 bases, and 15 bases lay between the germline ends. Germline assignment: CDR1 LNHDA and CDR2 SQIVND (reference sequence). The CDR3 nucleotides are TGTGCCAGTAGTATGTATTCAGGGGCGAGCACTGAAGCTTTCTTT. Its translation: CASSMYSGASTEAFF.

The V call is TRBV28, the J call TRBJ1-5, with 8 bases fitting TRBD1. V lost 4 bases and J lost 2; bases outside the gene matches: 7. Germline CDR1 is MDHEN and CDR2 is SYDVKM. CDR3 length equals 16 residues. For the CDR3, the DNA is TGTGCCAGCAGTTCCCCGACAGGGGTAGGCAATCAGCCCCAGCATTTT. Translation: CASSSPTGVGNQPQHF.

This chain links TRBV7-2 with TRBJ2-5, with TRBD1 identical over 7 bases. With 6 bases clipped from V and 2 bases from J, the junction kept 6 bases outside the gene matches. Per germline, CDR1 SGHTA and CDR2 FQGNSA. The CDR3 extends over 14 amino acids. CDR3 protein: CASRPTGDQETQYF. The CDR3, as DNA: TGTGCCAGCAGACCTACAGGGGATCAAGAGACCCAGTACTTC.

As concerns this clone: Other DNA variants within this sample encode the same CDR3. The rearrangement joins TRBV4-3 to TRBJ2-7; 9 nucleotides line up with TRBD2. CDR1 and CDR2 from the germline V gene are LGHNA and YSLEER. CDR3 length: 15 residues. V gave up 3 bases and J gave up 2 bases; unmatched junction bases: 5. The CDR3 reads CASSQTSGSTYEQYF. The CDR3 nucleotides read TGCGCCAGCAGCCAGACTAGCGGCTCTACCTACGAGCAGTACTTC.

CDR3 in DNA: TGCGCCAGCAGCTCTACCGGGACGGTGCAGTACTTC. This sequence encodes CASSSTGTVQYF. The rearrangement links TRBV4-3 to TRBJ2-7, with D perhaps TRBD1 or TRBD2 (5 bases each). CDR3 length equals 12 residues. V was shortened by 5 bases and J by 9 bases, with 14 bases between the two germline ends. Germline values: CDR1 LGHNA, CDR2 YSLEER.

V is TRBV4-1 and J is TRBJ1-1; D call uncertain. The ends were cut back, 1 base at V and 0 bases at J, with 12 bases in the middle. Germline lookup yields CDR1 MGHRA and CDR2 YSYEKL. CDR3 length equals 16 residues. The CDR3 reads CASSQGTAAMNTEAFF. CDR3 sequence (DNA): TGCGCCAGCAGCCAAGGGACGGCGGCGATGAACACTGAAGCTTTCTTT.

J is TRBJ2-3 and V is TRBV2; TRBD2 matches 7 bases. Looked up from germline, CDR1 is SNHLY and CDR2 is FYNNEI. With V trimmed by 5 bases and J by 2 bases, 10 bases remained unmatched. CDR3 length: 16 residues. The CDR3 protein is CASSPLRSGFTDTQYF. The CDR3 nucleotides are TGTGCCAGCAGTCCCTTACGTAGCGGGTTCACAGATACGCAGTATTTT.

The chain employs TRBV6-5 and TRBJ2-7; a weak D match, TRBD2 (5 bases). V was pared by 0 bases and J by 5 bases, with 14 bases between. The CDR3 consists of 15 residues. Germline CDR1 reads MNHEY; CDR2 reads SVGAGI. CDR3 protein: CASSYSGGSLNEQYF. The CDR3 nucleotides read TGTGCCAGCAGTTACTCAGGTGGGAGTCTAAACGAGCAGTACTTC.

The chain carries TRBV27 and TRBJ2-2; 9 bases fit TRBD1. Trimming cost V 1 base and J 5 bases; bases outside gene matches: 5. This CDR3 is 16 amino acids long. The germline V gene encodes CDR1 MNHEY and CDR2 SMNVEV (reference sequence). The CDR3 region has the DNA TGTGCCAGCAGTTTATTCGGGACAGGGACAACCGGGGAGCTGTTTTTT. This encodes CASSLFGTGTTGELFF.

V gene TRBV27 combines with J gene TRBJ1-5, with D perhaps matching TRBD1 (6 bases). Deletions cut 6 bases from V and 3 bases from J, with 12 bases between. CDR1 is MNHEY and CDR2 is SMNVEV in the germline V gene (reference sequence). The CDR3 runs 14 residues. This CDR3 is CASSPLGANQPQHF. The CDR3 DNA reads as TGTGCCAGCAGCCCACTGGGGGCCAATCAGCCCCAGCATTTT.

The V and J genes are TRBV9 and TRBJ2-3; 9 bases align to TRBD1. J was trimmed by 5 bases and V by 3 bases; bases with no gene match: 13. Per germline, CDR1 SGDLS and CDR2 YYNGEE. The CDR3 covers 17 residues. CDR3 coding DNA: TGTGCCAGCAGCGCCGGGACAGGGCCCATCTTAGGAGATACGCAGTATTTT. As protein: CASSAGTGPILGDTQYF.

This chain uses TRBV19 with TRBJ2-1, with 10 bases lining up with TRBD2. The CDR3 sequence is 14 residues long. From germline, CDR1 is LNHDA and CDR2 SQIVND (reference sequence). With V trimmed by 6 bases and J by 9 bases, 8 bases remained unmatched. The CDR3 sequence is CASSQAGGVGEQFF. Here the CDR3 DNA reads TGTGCCAGTAGCCAAGCGGGAGGGGTTGGTGAGCAGTTCTTC. The complete variable domain, with remaining parts taken from reference TRBV19 and TRBJ2-1, reads DGGITQSPKYLFRKEGQNVTLSCEQNLNHDAMYWYRQDPGQGLRLIYYSQIVNDFQKGDIAEGYSVSREKKESFPLTVTSAQKNPTAFYLCASSQAGGVGEQFFGPGTRLTVL.

This clone was counted once. V usage is TRBV21-1 and J usage is TRBJ2-7; the table gives TRBD1 as D, unverified against the DNA. TRBV21-1 is reported as a pseudogene. CDR3 size: 16 residues. Written as DNA, the CDR3 is TGTGCCAGGTCACAGGATCCAGCAAATCACGTCCTGAGGCAGTACTTC. Protein: CARSQDPANHVLRQYF.